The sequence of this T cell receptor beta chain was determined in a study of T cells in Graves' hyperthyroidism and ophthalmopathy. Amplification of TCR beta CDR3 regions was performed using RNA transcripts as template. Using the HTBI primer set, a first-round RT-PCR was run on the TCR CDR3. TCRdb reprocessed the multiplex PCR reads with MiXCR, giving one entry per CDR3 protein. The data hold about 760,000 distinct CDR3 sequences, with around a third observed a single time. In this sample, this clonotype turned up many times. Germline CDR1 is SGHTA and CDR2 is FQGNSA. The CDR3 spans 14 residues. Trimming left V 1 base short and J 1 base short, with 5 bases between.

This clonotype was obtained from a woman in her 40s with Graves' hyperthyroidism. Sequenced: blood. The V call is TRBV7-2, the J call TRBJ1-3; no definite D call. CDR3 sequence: CASSLGTSGNTIYF. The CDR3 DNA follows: TGTGCCAGCAGCTTAGGTACTTCTGGAAACACCATATATTTT.